This TCR beta chain was sequenced for a study of beta chain features in type 1 diabetes. Naive, central memory, regulatory and stem cell-like memory cells within the CD4+ compartment were sorted using CD45RO/CCR7/CD25/CD127/CD95/CD27. The CDR3 totals 14 residues. Germline-derived CDR1 and CDR2 are MNHEY and SMNVEV (reference sequence). The ends lost 3 bases at V and 4 bases at J; junction bases unmatched: 6. Expressed TCRB transcripts got sequenced, as all isolated RNA was reverse transcribed. Repertoires were generated with immunoSEQ multiplex PCR, while TCRdb's copy carries only in-frame clones and drops some. The sample includes a few hundred thousand clones, 24% of them seen just once. Study-level points and caveats: In all four CD4+ subsets, TCRB CDR3 length was significantly, moderately reduced in type 1 diabetes. Compared with healthy donors, patients appeared to share more similar naive, central memory and regulatory TCRB repertoires.

This clone showed up just a few times. Antigen unknown. The genes are TRBV27 and TRBJ2-7, with 7 positions matching TRBD2. This receptor was obtained from a woman aged 25 to 39 with type 1 diabetes. The specimen sequenced was naive CD4+ T cells from blood. The DNA for the CDR3 is TGTGCCAGCAGTTTCGCGGGAGATGAGTACGAGCAGTACTTC. This translates into CASSFAGDEYEQYF.